Described below is a single T cell receptor (beta chain) sequence and its context. The V gene's germline CDR1 is PRHDT and CDR2 FYEKMQ (reference sequence). This CDR3 is built from 17 residues. Trimming left V 7 bases short and J 0 bases short, with 21 bases between. The data are from a study of T cells in tumors after PD-1 blockade. Profiled with immunoSEQ multiplex PCR; TCRdb holds only in-frame clones, not every one. The table shows roughly 6,100 clones, with 60% to 70% occurring only once. The genes are TRBV13 and TRBJ2-5; D unresolved. The sequence was obtained from a human donor with basal cell carcinoma. The sample consisted of tumor tissue, taken before anti-PD-1 treatment. The CDR3: CASNSPGYPQYQETQYF. The CDR3 nucleotides are TGTGCCAGCAACTCCCCGGGCTATCCACAGTACCAAGAGACCCAGTACTTC. The variable domain in full, completed from reference TRBV13 and TRBJ2-5, reads AAGVIQSPRHLIKEKRETATLKCYPIPRHDTVYWYQQGPGQDPQFLISFYEKMQSDKGSIPDRFSAQQFSDYHSELNMSSLELGDSALYFCASNSPGYPQYQETQYFGPGTRLLVL.